Listed below are T cell receptor beta chains from one sample, sequenced in a study of shared clonotypes between healthy human individuals. The repertoire was sequenced with immunoSEQ multiplex PCR; TCRdb's copy has only in-frame clones and lacks some. The sample yields 1.4 million to 1.5 million clones, roughly 96% seen once. The sequenced material came from naive CD4+ T cells sorted from blood. The receptor source for this set is a man aged 25-40 years in good health. Both conserved end residues are part of each CDR3. A D gene is named only where the DNA matches it firmly. A clone size is listed for some rows: how often the clone was seen (once, few, many), or a class if it is expanded.

TRBD2	TRBV11-2	TRBJ2-3	NA	TGTGCCAGCAGCTACGTCTTTGGGACTACCACAGATACGCAGTATTTT	CASSYVFGTTTDTQYF
NA	TRBV5-1	TRBJ2-4	NA	TGCGCCAGCAGACCAGACGGGGGAATTCAGTACTTC	CASRPDGGIQYF
NA	TRBV9	TRBJ2-1	NA	TGTGCCAGCAGCGTAGAGTATAGTTTAGGTGAGCAGTTCTTC	CASSVEYSLGEQFF
TRBD2	TRBV14	TRBJ2-1	NA	TGTGCCAGCAGCAACAACCCGGGGAATGCGGTCCCTGCGGGAGGGGATAATGAGCAGTTCTTC	CASSNNPGNAVPAGGDNEQFF
NA	TRBV19	TRBJ2-3	NA	TGTGCCAGTAGTATAACATCAAGCACAGATACGCAGTATTTT	CASSITSSTDTQYF
TRBD2	TRBV9	TRBJ2-1	NA	TGTGCCAGCAGCGTTACTAGCGGGATGTCCTACAATGAGCAGTTCTTC	CASSVTSGMSYNEQFF
TRBD2	TRBV11-1	TRBJ2-7	NA	TGTGCCAGCAGCTCTGGACTAGCGGGAGAATACGAGCAGTACTTC	CASSSGLAGEYEQYF
TRBD2	TRBV27	TRBJ2-1	NA	TGTGCCAGCAGTTCCTGGACTAGCGGGAGAGGAGATGAGCAGTTCTTC	CASSSWTSGRGDEQFF
NA	TRBV5-1	TRBJ2-7	NA	TGCGCCAGCAGCTCCCGGTCGAGCTCCTACGAGCAGTACTTC	CASSSRSSSYEQYF
TRBD1	TRBV27	TRBJ1-2	NA	TGTGCCAGCAGTTTGCAGGGACAGGTACCCTATGGCTACACCTTC	CASSLQGQVPYGYTF
NA	TRBV11-2	TRBJ2-2	NA	TGTGCCAGCAGCTTAAGACAGCAAAGGGACACCGGGGAGCTGTTTTTT	CASSLRQQRDTGELFF
NA	TRBV7-2	TRBJ2-7	NA	TGTGCCAGCAGCTTAGATCGGCAGCGCCCTTCCTACGAGCAGTACTTC	CASSLDRQRPSYEQYF
TRBD2	TRBV6-5	TRBJ2-7	NA	TGTGCCAGCAGCTTCAGCGGGGGAACCTACGAGCAGTACTTC	CASSFSGGTYEQYF
NA	TRBV7-2	TRBJ2-1	NA	TGTGCCAGCAGTTTCTACAATGAGCAGTTCTTC	CASSFYNEQFF
NA	TRBV25-1	TRBJ2-1	NA	TGTGCCAGCAGTGCCGCGCAGGGAGTCTCCTACAATGAGCAGTTCTTC	CASSAAQGVSYNEQFF
TRBD1	TRBV28	TRBJ2-2	NA	TGTGCCAGCAGTCCCCTTGGGACAGGGAGGGTCACCGGGGAGCTGTTTTTT	CASSPLGTGRVTGELFF
NA	TRBV19	TRBJ2-2	NA	TGTGCCAGTAGTATGACAGGGGAGCTGTTTTTT	CASSMTGELFF
NA	TRBV6-5	TRBJ1-2	NA	TGTGCCAGCAGAGGCACGGGGGCGCTCGGCTACACCTTC	CASRGTGALGYTF
NA	TRBV5-4	TRBJ2-6	NA	TGTGCCAGCAGCTTGGCAGGGGCCGGGGCCAACGTCCTGACTTTC	CASSLAGAGANVLTF
NA	TRBV6-1	TRBJ2-7	NA	TGTGCCAGCAGTGAAACTAGTTACTACGAGCAGTACTTC	CASSETSYYEQYF
TRBD2	TRBV5-1	TRBJ2-7	NA	TGCGCCAGCAGCTTACCAGCGGGAGGGGTAGACGAGCAGTACTTC	CASSLPAGGVDEQYF
NA	TRBV28	TRBJ2-4	NA	TGTGCCAGCAGGGGGACAACCGTAAACATTCAGTACTTC	CASRGTTVNIQYF
NA	TRBV19	TRBJ2-1	NA	TGTGCCAGTAGTATCCTTGGCGAGCAGTTCTTC	CASSILGEQFF
NA	TRBV18	TRBJ2-7	NA	TGTGCCAGCTCATCGAGGACAGGGTTAGCGGGAGACCCCTACGAGCAGTACTTC	CASSSRTGLAGDPYEQYF
NA	TRBV5-4	TRBJ1-3	NA	TGTGCCAGCAGCTTGGATGGGGGTGCTTTTGGAAACACCATATATTTT	CASSLDGGAFGNTIYF
NA	TRBV7-9	TRBJ1-1	NA	TGTGCCAGCAGCCCCTGGGAGGGGAACACTGAAGCTTTCTTT	CASSPWEGNTEAFF
TRBD2	TRBV27	TRBJ2-5	once	TGTGCCAGCAGCTCAACGAAGCTAGCGGGAGGGGAAGAGACCCAGTACTTC	CASSSTKLAGGEETQYF
TRBD1	TRBV7-2	TRBJ1-2	NA	TGTGCCAGCAGCTTAAATTTAGTCGGACAGGCGTATGGCTACACCTTC	CASSLNLVGQAYGYTF
TRBD1	TRBV5-1	TRBJ2-7	once	TGCGCCAGCAGCTTGGGCGGGACAGGGGGTTCCAGCGAGCAGTACTTC	CASSLGGTGGSSEQYF
NA	TRBV2	TRBJ1-2	NA	TGTGCCAGCAGGAGGGGAGTCGACTATGGCTACACCTTC	CASRRGVDYGYTF
TRBD1	TRBV10-1	TRBJ2-7	NA	TGCGCCAGCACTAACAGGGGGACAGACTACGAGCAGTACTTC	CASTNRGTDYEQYF
NA	TRBV20-1	TRBJ1-4	NA	TGCAGTGCTGTCAAGGCAAAACTGTTTTTT	CSAVKAKLFF
NA	TRBV28	TRBJ1-3	NA	TGTGCCAGCAGTTTATTTTCAGGGAGCATATATTTT	CASSLFSGSIYF
NA	TRBV18	TRBJ2-7	NA	TGTGCCAGCTCATCGAGATACGGGGCCTACGAGCAGTACTTC	CASSSRYGAYEQYF
NA	TRBV4-1	TRBJ1-4	NA	TGCGCCAGCAGCCAAGACGTCGCAGGGACTAATGAAAAACTGTTTTTT	CASSQDVAGTNEKLFF
TRBD2	TRBV9	TRBJ2-1	NA	TGTGCCAGCAGCCCGAGAAGCGGGAGCCACCCTGAGCAGTTCTTC	CASSPRSGSHPEQFF
NA	TRBV14	TRBJ2-3	NA	TGTGCCAGCAGCCCTGGGACCAGCACAGATACGCAGTATTTT	CASSPGTSTDTQYF
NA	TRBV5-6	TRBJ2-7	NA	TGTGCCAGCAGTCGGGCGGGGACTGGATCCTACGAGCAGTACTTC	CASSRAGTGSYEQYF
TRBD2	TRBV5-1	TRBJ2-3	NA	TGCGCCAGCAGCCCAGGGACTAGCGGGAACACAGATACGCAGTATTTT	CASSPGTSGNTDTQYF
TRBD1	TRBV6-1	TRBJ1-5	NA	TGTGCCAGCAGTGGTTGGGACAGGAAAAATCAGCCCCAGCATTTT	CASSGWDRKNQPQHF
NA	TRBV4-1	TRBJ2-1	once	TGCGCCAGCAGCCGCTCCGATACAGGGAGCGTCTACAATGAGCAGTTCTTC	CASSRSDTGSVYNEQFF
NA	TRBV2	TRBJ1-1	few	TGTGCCAGCAAGGCCAGCGCTACGAACACTGAAGCTTTCTTT	CASKASATNTEAFF
TRBD1	TRBV7-3	TRBJ2-5	NA	TGTGCCAGCAGCTTATACCCTATGACAGGGACCCTATGGGGTAGCGAGACCCAGTACTTC	CASSLYPMTGTLWGSETQYF
TRBD1	TRBV7-2	TRBJ1-1	NA	TGTGCCAGCAGCTTCAGGGGGGGCTCGAACACTGAAGCTTTCTTT	CASSFRGGSNTEAFF
TRBD2	TRBV18	TRBJ2-5	NA	TGTGCCAGCTCACCCCAGCGGGGAGGCGAGACCCAGTACTTC	CASSPQRGGETQYF
NA	TRBV9	TRBJ2-7	NA	TGTGCCAGCAGCGTAGTTGACGGAACCTACGAGCAGTACTTC	CASSVVDGTYEQYF
TRBD2	TRBV11-2	TRBJ2-5	NA	TGTGCCAGCAGCTTGGGGGTAGCGGGAGGAGAAGAGACCCAGTACTTC	CASSLGVAGGEETQYF
TRBD1	TRBV7-8	TRBJ1-4	NA	TGTGCCAGCAGCTCGGGGACAGCAAATGAAAAACTGTTTTTT	CASSSGTANEKLFF
NA	TRBV30	TRBJ1-5	NA	TGTGCCTGGAGTTCAGGCCTCAATCAGCCCCAGCATTTT	CAWSSGLNQPQHF
NA	TRBV9	TRBJ1-1	NA	TGTGCCAGCAGCGTGGGGGACCGAATGAACACTGAAGCTTTCTTT	CASSVGDRMNTEAFF
NA	TRBV5-5	TRBJ2-7	NA	TGTGCCAGCAGCTTGGTGACTACCTACGAGCAGTACTTC	CASSLVTTYEQYF
TRBD2	TRBV10-2	TRBJ2-5	once	TGCGCCAGCAGGGTGACTAGCGGGAGGGAGACCCAGTACTTC	CASRVTSGRETQYF
TRBD1	TRBV2	TRBJ1-3	once	TGTGCCAGCAGAAAAACCTCTAGACAGGGCTCTGGAAACACCATATATTTT	CASRKTSRQGSGNTIYF
TRBD1	TRBV18	TRBJ2-5	NA	TGTGCCAGCTCACCACCGGGACAGAGTTGGGAGACCCAGTACTTC	CASSPPGQSWETQYF
TRBD2	TRBV28	TRBJ2-2	NA	TGTGCCAGCAGTTTCGCGGGAGAGGGCGGGGAGCTGTTTTTT	CASSFAGEGGELFF